The 27 T cell receptor beta chains below all came from one sample that was sequenced in a study of technical replicates of blood from several donors. Some clones are missing from TCRdb's copy, which holds only in-frame ones; the method was immunoSEQ multiplex PCR. The sample includes more than 70,000 clones, approximately 97% of them seen just once. The sample was T cells isolated from PBMCs. The receptors come from a human donor in good health.

The CDR3 coding sequence is TGTGCCAGCAGCTCGACTAACTACGAGCAGTACTTC. It encodes CASSSTNYEQYF. This sequence joins TRBV7-8 and TRBJ2-7, with D possibly matching TRBD2 (5 bases). The CDR3 spans 12 residues. Germline V gene sequence: CDR1 SGHVS, CDR2 FQNEAQ. Trimming shortened V by 4 bases and J by 3 bases, and 7 bases separated the two germline ends. Drawing the rest from reference TRBV7-8 and TRBJ2-7, the complete variable domain is GAGVSQSPRYKVAKRGQDVALRCDPISGHVSLFWYQQALGQGPEFLTYFQNEAQLDKSGLPSDRFFAERPEGSVSTLKIQRTQQEDSAVYLCASSSTNYEQYFGPGTRLTVT.

V gene TRBV30 combines with J gene TRBJ2-3, with D tentatively TRBD2 (5 bases). The germline V and J ends were trimmed by 5 bases and 0 bases, with 15 bases remaining between them. Germline CDR1 reads GTSNPN; CDR2 reads SVGIG (reference sequence). The CDR3 is made up of 15 amino acids. The chain's CDR3 is CAWGPGWKSTDTQYF. CDR3 coding DNA: TGTGCCTGGGGCCCGGGGTGGAAGAGCACAGATACGCAGTATTTT.

The J gene is TRBJ1-4, the V gene TRBV5-1; D ambiguous. CDR1 is SGHRS, CDR2 YFSETQ, per germline. Trimming left V 4 bases short and J 2 bases short, with 9 bases between. The CDR3 totals 14 residues. CDR3 in DNA: TGCGCCAGCAGCCCGGGGAGGACTAATGAAAAACTGTTTTTT. Its translation is CASSPGRTNEKLFF.

V and J are TRBV9 and TRBJ1-1, with 8 positions matching TRBD1. Looked up from germline, CDR1 is SGDLS and CDR2 is YYNGEE. The CDR3 contains 15 residues. The ends lost 0 bases at V and 8 bases at J; junction bases unmatched: 9. DNA for the CDR3: TGTGCCAGCAGCGTAGCTACCTTTGGACAGGGAGAAGCTTTCTTT. Its translation: CASSVATFGQGEAFF.

Only a few counts were recorded for this clone. This rearrangement joins TRBV30 to TRBJ2-7; 8 bases are a match to TRBD1. V lost 1 base and J lost 2; bases outside the gene matches: 4. From germline, CDR1 is GTSNPN and CDR2 SVGIG (reference sequence). This CDR3 contains 14 residues. CDR3 sequence reads: CAWSGLDRAYEQYF. The DNA for the CDR3 is TGTGCCTGGAGTGGTCTGGACAGGGCCTACGAGCAGTACTTC. Full variable domain (remainder filled in from reference TRBV30 and TRBJ2-7): SQTIHQWPATLVQPVGSPLSLECTVEGTSNPNLYWYRQAAGRGLQLLFYSVGIGQISSEVPQNLSASRPQDRQFILSSKKLLLSDSGFYLCAWSGLDRAYEQYFGPGTRLTVT.

This rearrangement joins TRBV15 to TRBJ2-2; D unclear. The germline V gene has CDR1 LNHNV and CDR2 YYDKDF (reference sequence). V was clipped by 0 bases and J by 13 bases, with 9 bases between them. CDR3 size: 12 residues. The DNA for the CDR3 is TGTGCCACCAGCAGAGATCGTACAAGGCTGTTTTTT. Translating gives CATSRDRTRLFF.

The chain employs TRBV10-3 and TRBJ2-7, with 8 bases that match TRBD2. The CDR3 consists of 14 residues. The junction had 7 bases not matched to a gene; V was cut back by 4 bases and J by 5 bases. Germline V gene lookup returns CDR1 ENHRY and CDR2 SYGVKD. The CDR3 here is CAISGGRGGDEQYF. Written as DNA, the CDR3 is TGTGCCATCAGTGGGGGCCGGGGGGGCGACGAGCAGTACTTC.

The chain has TRBV10-3 and TRBJ2-5; D might be TRBD2 (6 bases). Per the germline V gene, CDR1 is ENHRY and CDR2 is SYGVKD. V gave up 4 bases and J gave up 5 bases, with 29 bases separating them. The CDR3 has 19 amino acids. The CDR3 DNA reads as TGTGCCATCAGTGCGCTTTCTATAGGCGGGGAGGAGGGCAGCGAGACCCAGTACTTC. Its translation: CAISALSIGGEEGSETQYF.

This sequence joins TRBV4-1 and TRBJ1-5; 12 bases map to TRBD1. This CDR3 comprises 19 residues. Germline V gene lookup returns CDR1 MGHRA and CDR2 YSYEKL. Losses at the gene ends were 4 bases for V and 1 base for J; bases not matched to a gene: 11. The CDR3 DNA follows: TGCGCCAGCAGCCCCTCTGGGACAGGGGGCGCGGGGAGCAATCAGCCCCAGCATTTT. Its translation: CASSPSGTGGAGSNQPQHF.

The genes are TRBV5-4 and TRBJ1-1; tentatively, D is TRBD1 (5 bases). Germline values: CDR1 SGHNT, CDR2 YYREEE (reference sequence). This CDR3 region has 14 residues. V lost 2 bases and J 3 bases, leaving 11 bases between the germline ends. The CDR3 here is CASSLPGRDTEAFF. CDR3 sequence (DNA): TGTGCCAGCAGCTTACCGGGCAGGGACACTGAAGCTTTCTTT. The full variable domain, completed using reference TRBV5-4 and TRBJ1-1, is ETGVTQSPTHLIKTRGQQVTLRCSSQSGHNTVSWYQQALGQGPQFIFQYYREEENGRGNFPPRFSGLQFPNYSSELNVNALELDDSALYLCASSLPGRDTEAFFGQGTRLTVV.

The genes are TRBV6-5 and TRBJ2-7; 9 nucleotides align to TRBD1. Germline V gene data show CDR1 as MNHEY and CDR2 as SVGAGI. This CDR3 spans 15 amino acids. V lost 5 bases to trimming and J lost 4 bases; unmatched junction nucleotides: 9. CDR3 coding DNA: TGTGCCAGCAGTAAGTCCGGGACAGGGACATACGAGCAGTACTTC. Amino acid sequence: CASSKSGTGTYEQYF.

This chain connects TRBV18 to TRBJ1-2; 10 bases align to TRBD1. Germline CDR1 KGHSH, CDR2 LQKENI. The CDR3 extends over 15 amino acids. V shed 2 bases and J 7 bases; nucleotides not matched to a gene: 7. CDR3 residues: CASSPDEDRGLGYTF. The CDR3 DNA reads TGTGCCAGCTCACCAGATGAAGACAGGGGGCTTGGCTACACCTTC. Based on the CDR3 plus reference TRBV18 and TRBJ1-2, the full variable domain is NAGVMQNPRHLVRRRGQEARLRCSPMKGHSHVYWYRQLPEEGLKFMVYLQKENIIDESGMPKERFSAEFPKEGPSILRIQQVVRGDSAAYFCASSPDEDRGLGYTFGSGTRLTVV.

V and J are TRBV5-6 and TRBJ2-6; D remains unclear. This CDR3 spans 16 amino acids. CDR1 SGHDT and CDR2 YYEEEE come from the germline V gene. Trimming removed 0 bases at V and 0 bases at J, with 7 bases between. The CDR3 DNA reads as TGTGCCAGCAGCTTGGGTGTAAACTCTGGGGCCAACGTCCTGACTTTC. Amino acids: CASSLGVNSGANVLTF.

The chain employs TRBV5-4 and TRBJ2-1, with D maybe TRBD2 (6 bases). CDR1 is SGHNT and CDR2 is YYREEE in the germline V gene (reference sequence). The CDR3 contains 17 residues. Trimming pared 0 bases from V and 3 bases from J, leaving 16 bases between. The CDR3 is CASSLGGGSGIYNEQFF. CDR3 nucleotide sequence: TGTGCCAGCAGCTTGGGGGGTGGTAGCGGAATCTACAATGAGCAGTTCTTC.

The V gene is TRBV12-5, the J gene TRBJ1-4; D is perhaps TRBD1 (5 bases). Germline-derived CDR1 and CDR2 are LGHNT and FRNRAP. Trimming removed 5 bases from V and 5 bases from J, with 15 bases in between. The CDR3 covers 15 residues. This CDR3 reads CASGPQGDWNEKLFF. The DNA of the CDR3 is TGTGCTAGTGGTCCCCAGGGTGACTGGAATGAAAAACTGTTTTTT.

The chain carries TRBV5-6 and TRBJ1-1; D not resolved. CDR1 is SGHDT, CDR2 YYEEEE, per germline. The CDR3 is 13 residues long. Trimming cost V 0 bases and J 11 bases, with 14 bases left between them. CDR3 sequence: CASSLGLAVQAFF. The CDR3 DNA reads as TGTGCCAGCAGCTTGGGTCTCGCAGTTCAGGCTTTCTTT.

The chain carries TRBV4-1 and TRBJ1-2, with D unclear. Trimming removed 1 base at V and 4 bases at J, with 10 bases between. Germline V lookup: CDR1 MGHRA, CDR2 YSYEKL. This CDR3 spans 14 amino acids. In DNA, the CDR3 is TGCGCCAGCAGCCAAGTGTCAGGAACCTATGGCTACACCTTC. Its translation: CASSQVSGTYGYTF.

The rearrangement uses TRBV11-3 and TRBJ1-1, with D perhaps TRBD1 (5 bases). Germline assignment: CDR1 SGHNT and CDR2 YENEEA. CDR3 length: 14 amino acids. Trimming took off 5 bases at V and 0 bases at J, with 10 bases between the two ends. CDR3 protein: CASSITGLNTEAFF. As DNA, the CDR3 is TGTGCCAGCAGCATTACAGGCTTGAACACTGAAGCTTTCTTT.

The CDR3 is CASSPGTADNQPQHF. DNA for the CDR3: TGTGCCAGCTCACCCGGGACAGCGGACAATCAGCCCCAGCATTTT. The gene calls are TRBV18 and TRBJ1-5; TRBD1 aligns across 7 bases. V lost 3 bases, J lost 3 bases, and 5 bases stayed unmatched. This CDR3 has 15 residues. Germline V gene sequence: CDR1 KGHSH, CDR2 LQKENI.

The chain couples TRBV23-1 to TRBJ1-5; 7 nucleotides line up with TRBD1. TRBV23-1 is an ORF; its function is uncertain. This CDR3 is 18 amino acids long. V trimming: 2 bases; J trimming: 4 bases; junction bases outside the gene matches: 14. The CDR3 protein is CASSQRSFRGPSNQPQHF. DNA of the CDR3: TGCGCCAGCAGTCAAAGGAGTTTTAGGGGGCCCTCGAATCAGCCCCAGCATTTT.

The chain carries TRBV30 and TRBJ2-5, with 7 bases aligning to TRBD2. Trimming removed 3 bases from V and 7 bases from J; junction bases left unmatched: 11. There are 14 residues in the CDR3. Per germline, CDR1 GTSNPN and CDR2 SVGIG (reference sequence). The CDR3 DNA sequence: TGTGCCTGGAGCGCGGAGCGGGGCGCAGGGACCCAGTACTTC. Protein sequence: CAWSAERGAGTQYF. The full variable domain, in which reference TRBV30 and TRBJ2-5 provide the parts outside the CDR3, is SQTIHQWPATLVQPVGSPLSLECTVEGTSNPNLYWYRQAAGRGLQLLFYSVGIGQISSEVPQNLSASRPQDRQFILSSKKLLLSDSGFYLCAWSAERGAGTQYFGPGTRLLVL.

The chain links TRBV19 to TRBJ1-1; D is perhaps TRBD1 (6 bases). The CDR3 totals 18 residues. Germline V gene lookup returns CDR1 LNHDA and CDR2 SQIVND (reference sequence). The V and J ends lost 8 bases and 0 bases respectively, with 25 bases between them. CDR3: CASRRQGSLASMNTEAFF. The CDR3 DNA follows: TGTGCCAGTCGGCGGCAGGGGTCCCTGGCGAGCATGAACACTGAAGCTTTCTTT.

The chain recombines TRBV6-1 with TRBJ1-6; D is possibly TRBD1 (5 bases). The CDR3 runs to 20 residues. V dropped 2 bases and J dropped 3 bases, with 23 bases sitting between them. Germline V gives CDR1 MNHNS, CDR2 SASEGT. The CDR3 nucleotides read TGTGCCAGCAGTGAAACTTTGGTCAGGACAATCACTAACTATAATTCACCCCTCCACTTT. Residues: CASSETLVRTITNYNSPLHF.

V and J are TRBV30 and TRBJ1-5, with no clear D. The V gene lost 3 bases and the J gene lost 4 bases, with 10 bases spanning the gap. The CDR3 has 13 residues. Germline loops: CDR1 GTSNPN, CDR2 SVGIG (reference sequence). DNA of the CDR3: TGTGCCTGGAGGGGGAGCGGGAATCAGCCCCAGCATTTT. It yields the protein CAWRGSGNQPQHF.

The chain carries TRBV5-1 and TRBJ2-3; 10 bases are shared with TRBD2. Trimming at V came to 4 bases and at J to 2 bases, leaving 10 bases not matched to a gene. Germline CDR1 reads SGHRS; CDR2 reads YFSETQ. The CDR3 is 17 amino acids. The CDR3 DNA is TGCGCCAGCAGCCCTCGTGGCAGCGGGAGGGCCACAGATACGCAGTATTTT. It encodes CASSPRGSGRATDTQYF.

The chain uses TRBV20-1 and TRBJ2-7; D remains unclear. Germline V CDR1 and CDR2: DFQATT, SNEGSKA (reference sequence). Trimming stripped 3 bases from V and 4 bases from J, with 7 bases between. The CDR3 is 11 residues long. The DNA for the CDR3 is TGCAGTGCTAGGTCAGATTACGAGCAGTACTTC. It yields the protein CSARSDYEQYF.

The chain combines TRBV4-1 with TRBJ2-1; 11 bases are a match to TRBD2. Germline V gives CDR1 MGHRA, CDR2 YSYEKL. The CDR3 runs to 18 residues. V lost 1 base, J lost 8 bases, and 13 bases stayed unmatched. CDR3 sequence: CASSQVRFISGRVDEQFF. The CDR3 nucleotides read TGCGCCAGCAGCCAAGTACGCTTCATTAGCGGGAGGGTCGATGAGCAGTTCTTC.